The following is a TCR beta chain sequence with its context. Via 5' RACE with UMI labels, TRB cDNA libraries were prepared. TCRdb re-called the 5' RACE reads and gives one entry per CDR3 protein, without DNA. The sample holds about 43,000 distinct CDR3 sequences. The data stem from a study of CXCR3-negative and CXCR3-positive naive CD8 T cells. The CDR3 spans 15 residues. Germline V CDR1 and CDR2: DFQATT, SNEGSKA (reference sequence). The source of this sequence is a human donor in good health. Some clones in this sample may be carry-over from other donors' samples. The sequenced sample consisted of memory CD8+ T cells from blood. The rearrangement links TRBV20-1 to TRBJ2-1; with no DNA, the TCRdb D assignment of TRBD2 cannot be verified. The CDR3 region is CSASGLAGPYNEQFF.